One and the same sample provided the 21 T cell receptor beta chains below, sequenced in a study of blood T cell repertoires in COVID-19. The table came from immunoSEQ multiplex PCR; TCRdb's copy has only in-frame clones and leaves some out. The sample lists 95,000 to 120,000 clones, approximately 84% occurring once. The sample comprised peripheral blood. The receptors were sampled from a woman between 40 and 50 years old with acute or convalescent COVID-19.

The V call is TRBV29-1, the J call TRBJ2-1, with D possibly TRBD2 on 7 matching bases. The CDR3 is made up of 14 amino acids. Germline loops: CDR1 SQVTM, CDR2 ANQGSEA. Between the trimmed V and J ends, which lost 6 bases and 4 bases, there was a span of 16 bases. DNA for the CDR3: TGCAGCGTGGTCGGGGGGCTCTCTTACAATGAGCAGTTCTTC. It translates to CSVVGGLSYNEQFF.

The chain has TRBV12-5 and TRBJ1-5; possible D gene TRBD1, 6 bases. V dropped 5 bases and J dropped 4 bases, with 12 bases sitting between them. This CDR3 comprises 14 residues. Germline V gives CDR1 LGHNT, CDR2 FRNRAP. This CDR3 reads CASGGQQGNQPQHF. The CDR3 DNA is TGTGCTAGTGGTGGCCAACAGGGAAATCAGCCCCAGCATTTT.

The V gene is TRBV19, the J gene TRBJ1-1; tentative D call: TRBD1 (6 bases). This CDR3 has 15 residues. CDR1 is LNHDA, CDR2 SQIVND, per germline (reference sequence). The V and J ends lost 4 bases and 2 bases respectively, with 14 bases between them. The CDR3 loop is CASSTGGRLNTEAFF. CDR3 nucleotide sequence: TGTGCCAGTAGTACTGGGGGCAGGCTAAACACTGAAGCTTTCTTT. Full variable domain (remainder filled in from reference TRBV19 and TRBJ1-1): DGGITQSPKYLFRKEGQNVTLSCEQNLNHDAMYWYRQDPGQGLRLIYYSQIVNDFQKGDIAEGYSVSREKKESFPLTVTSAQKNPTAFYLCASSTGGRLNTEAFFGQGTRLTVV.

In its sample, this clone was seen once. The rearrangement uses TRBV19 and TRBJ2-4; TRBD2 aligns across 8 bases. V shed 3 bases, J shed 4 bases, and the junction held 5 bases outside the gene matches. Germline values: CDR1 LNHDA, CDR2 SQIVND (reference sequence). The CDR3 totals 15 residues. Here the CDR3 DNA reads TGTGCCAGTAGTATTCAAACGGGGGGGAAAAACATTCAGTACTTC. Translation: CASSIQTGGKNIQYF.

V gene TRBV19 combines with J gene TRBJ1-1; TRBD1 agrees at 10 bases. The germline CDR1 and CDR2 sequences are LNHDA and SQIVND (reference sequence). The junction had 4 bases not matched to a gene; V was cut back by 3 bases and J by 3 bases. The CDR3 covers 15 residues. CDR3 sequence: CASSIRDRGDTEAFF. In DNA, the CDR3 is TGTGCCAGTAGTATCCGGGACAGGGGAGACACTGAAGCTTTCTTT.

The J gene is TRBJ1-1, the V gene TRBV12-3 or TRBV12-4; tentatively, D is TRBD1 (5 bases). V was pared by 3 bases and J by 1 base, with 6 bases between. This CDR3 is built from 13 residues. For the CDR3, the DNA is TGTGCCAGCAGTTTGGGGGGGAACACTGAAGCTTTCTTT. It specifies CASSLGGNTEAFF.

CDR3 sequence (DNA): TGTGCCAGTAGTAAGGGAGGGGCACAGGACTATGGCTACACCTTC. Translated: CASSKGGAQDYGYTF. The chain employs TRBV19 and TRBJ1-2, with TRBD1 as a possible D gene (5 bases). This CDR3 spans 15 amino acids. Germline V lookup: CDR1 LNHDA, CDR2 SQIVND (reference sequence). The V end was cut by 4 bases, the J end by 3 bases, with 15 bases between.

This clone was found a few times. The chain is built from TRBV19 and TRBJ1-2; D possibly corresponds to TRBD1 (6 bases). The germline CDR1 and CDR2 sequences are LNHDA and SQIVND (reference sequence). The V end lost 10 bases, the J end lost 7 bases, and 22 bases lay between the germline ends. CDR3 length: 14 amino acids. The CDR3 DNA reads TGTGCCACATCCACAGAAGGGGGTTTTCGTGGCTACACCTTC. Amino acids: CATSTEGGFRGYTF.

This chain uses TRBV15 with TRBJ1-5, with D uncertain. Germline values: CDR1 LNHNV, CDR2 YYDKDF (reference sequence). With 0 bases removed from V and 11 bases from J, the gap between germline ends came to 11 bases. This CDR3 region has 13 residues. The CDR3 coding sequence is TGTGCCACCAGCAGAGATACCGAATCAGCCCAGCATTTT. Residues: CATSRDTESAQHF.

This clone has just a few counts. This chain links TRBV7-2 with TRBJ2-2; TRBD2 agrees at 8 bases. Germline assignment: CDR1 SGHTA and CDR2 FQGNSA. The junction had 11 bases not matched to a gene; V was cut back by 2 bases and J by 3 bases. CDR3 length equals 18 residues. CDR3 loop: CASSLSGGLNTYTGELFF. CDR3 nucleotide sequence: TGTGCCAGCAGCTTAAGCGGGGGCCTCAACACATACACCGGGGAGCTGTTTTTT.

V is TRBV29-1 and J is TRBJ2-5, with 9 bases lining up with TRBD2. CDR3 length: 14 residues. Trimming at V came to 6 bases and at J to 2 bases, leaving 7 bases not matched to a gene. Germline assignment: CDR1 SQVTM and CDR2 ANQGSEA. DNA for the CDR3: TGCAGCGTGACTAGCGGCTTCATACAAGAGACCCAGTACTTC. It specifies CSVTSGFIQETQYF. The complete variable domain, with remaining parts taken from reference TRBV29-1 and TRBJ2-5, reads SAVISQKPSRDICQRGTSLTIQCQVDSQVTMMFWYRQQPGQSLTLIATANQGSEATYESGFVIDKFPISRPNLTFSTLTVSNMSPEDSSIYLCSVTSGFIQETQYFGPGTRLLVL.

The rearrangement joins TRBV2 to TRBJ1-5; a possible D gene is TRBD1 (6 bases). Between the trimmed V and J ends, which lost 4 bases and 0 bases, there was a span of 10 bases. CDR1 SNHLY and CDR2 FYNNEI come from the germline V gene. There are 15 residues in the CDR3. The CDR3 region has the DNA TGTGCCAGCAGTGCACGGACAGCTAGCAATCAGCCCCAGCATTTT. Translation: CASSARTASNQPQHF.

Points on this clone: Other DNA sequences in this specimen translate into the identical CDR3. V and J are TRBV20-1 and TRBJ1-2; D may be TRBD1 (6 bases). CDR3 length: 14 residues. CDR1 and CDR2 (germline): DFQATT, SNEGSKA (reference sequence). The V and J ends lost 3 bases and 2 bases respectively, with 13 bases between them. CDR3 nucleotides: TGCAGTGCTAGTTCCCAGGGGTCCAACTATGGCTACACCTTC. It codes for CSASSQGSNYGYTF.

The V and J genes are TRBV7-2 and TRBJ2-3, with 9 bases that match TRBD2. Germline values: CDR1 SGHTA, CDR2 FQGNSA. V lost 3 bases, J lost 1 base, and 5 bases stayed unmatched. The CDR3 loop spans 16 amino acids. The CDR3 bases are TGTGCCAGCAGCTTCGGCGGGGGGGATCGCACAGATACGCAGTATTTT. Its protein product is CASSFGGGDRTDTQYF.

In its sample, this clone was seen a few times. The chain couples TRBV7-9 to TRBJ1-5; weak D call: TRBD1 (6 bases). The V end was cut by 2 bases, the J end by 6 bases, with 17 bases between. Germline assignment: CDR1 SEHNR and CDR2 FQNEAQ (reference sequence). CDR3 length equals 16 residues. In nucleotides, the CDR3 is TGTGCCAGCAGCTTAACTTCAGGGGACCCCCTTCAGCCCCAGCATTTT. Amino acids: CASSLTSGDPLQPQHF.

The CDR3 reads CASSEATGSGANVLTF. As DNA, the CDR3 is TGTGCCAGCAGTGAAGCGACAGGCTCTGGGGCCAACGTCCTGACTTTC. This chain connects TRBV2 to TRBJ2-6; maybe TRBD1 (6 bases). The germline V gene has CDR1 SNHLY and CDR2 FYNNEI. The CDR3 consists of 16 residues. V was clipped by 0 bases and J by 0 bases, with 6 bases between them.

This clone showed up just a few times. The chain links TRBV19 to TRBJ1-4; TRBD1 matches 8 bases. This CDR3 is 16 amino acids long. Trimming at V came to 7 bases and at J to 6 bases, leaving 13 bases not matched to a gene. Germline CDR1 and CDR2: LNHDA and SQIVND (reference sequence). CDR3 in DNA: TGTGCCAGTAAAGATCGTATTCAGGGGGCGCATGAAAAACTGTTTTTT. The encoded protein is CASKDRIQGAHEKLFF. Full variable domain (missing parts from reference TRBV19 and TRBJ1-4): DGGITQSPKYLFRKEGQNVTLSCEQNLNHDAMYWYRQDPGQGLRLIYYSQIVNDFQKGDIAEGYSVSREKKESFPLTVTSAQKNPTAFYLCASKDRIQGAHEKLFFGSGTQLSVL.

This clone has a single count. This chain joins TRBV5-1 and TRBJ1-6; perhaps TRBD1 as D (6 bases). V lost 1 base and J 1 base, leaving 12 bases between the germline ends. The CDR3 loop spans 17 amino acids. CDR1 and CDR2 from the germline V gene are SGHRS and YFSETQ. The CDR3 DNA is TGCGCCAGCAGCTTGTTCCCAGGGGAGTCCTATAATTCACCCCTCCACTTT. This gives the protein CASSLFPGESYNSPLHF.

CDR3 sequence reads: CASSQRAVSPLYGYTF. In nucleotides, the CDR3 is TGTGCCAGCAGCCAAAGAGCGGTATCCCCCCTTTATGGCTACACCTTC. This chain uses TRBV14 with TRBJ1-2; D unclear. Trimming cost V 2 bases and J 5 bases, with 18 bases left between them. The V gene's germline CDR1 is SGHDN and CDR2 FVKESK. The CDR3 contains 16 residues.

The gene calls are TRBV7-2 and TRBJ2-7; TRBD2 might be the D (6 bases). Germline V CDR1 and CDR2: SGHTA, FQGNSA. Trimming removed 3 bases from V and 7 bases from J, with 16 bases in between. The CDR3 spans 14 residues. The CDR3 reads CASSFDGPGREQYF. The CDR3 DNA reads as TGTGCCAGCAGCTTTGACGGGCCAGGGAGGGAGCAGTACTTC.

Details on this clone: The sample carries other DNA sequences with the same CDR3. J is TRBJ2-7 and V is TRBV7-9, with D possibly matching TRBD2 (5 bases). From germline, CDR1 is SEHNR and CDR2 FQNEAQ (reference sequence). Trimming removed 5 bases at V and 3 bases at J, with 11 bases between. The CDR3 consists of 13 residues. The CDR3 loop is CASSLGEGYEQYF. DNA of the CDR3: TGTGCCAGCAGCCTCGGTGAGGGCTACGAGCAGTACTTC.